This T cell receptor (beta chain) was obtained from a study of CD8 T cells in ankylosing spondylitis. From the 5' RACE reads, TCRdb called clonotypes with MiXCR, one entry per CDR3 protein. The data contain more than 200,000 distinct CDR3 sequences, 20% to 30% of them singletons. The CDR3 covers 11 residues. V lost 6 bases and J lost 10, with 13 bases in between. CDR1 and CDR2 from the germline V gene are MNHNS and SASEGT. Broader study findings: CD8+ cells made up the disease-linked clones, which were relatively rare in peripheral blood. A motif in TCR beta, a set of seven to nine highly homologous variants, appeared characteristic of ankylosing spondylitis blood.

Turning to this clonotype: Its antigen is currently unknown.

V usage is TRBV6-1 and J usage is TRBJ2-7, with TRBD1 as a possible D gene (6 bases). The TCR originated in a male donor with ankylosing spondylitis or in good health (not recorded which). Sequencing was performed on blood, either unsorted or a sorted T cell fraction (not recorded which). The CDR3 spells CASRGAATQYF. CDR3 bases: TGTGCCAGCAGGGGGGCCGCCACACAGTACTTC.